The clone carrying this TCR beta chain appeared once. Antigen specificity is unknown. The CDR3 is 16 amino acids. V was pared by 5 bases and J by 4 bases, with 15 bases between. Germline lookup yields CDR1 SEHNR and CDR2 FQNEAQ (reference sequence). Profiling relied on immunoSEQ multiplex PCR, and the TCRdb table lists in-frame clones only, not all of them. The sample carries roughly 230,000 clones, 90% recorded once. This sample was included in a study of cytomegalovirus exposure and HLA in healthy donors. Findings of the study overall: CMV antigen specificity was confirmed in vitro for a few CMV-associated chains. For cytomegalovirus status, the classifier reportedly gave diagnoses with high specificity and sensitivity. According to a subsequent analysis, TCR clusters identified in the first cohort showed a tendency to co-occur across the approximately 120 validation repertoires. Despite most TCR sequences being rare, some public TCRs occurred in many donors.

The sample consisted of PBMCs. The sequence came from a woman aged 25 to 39 in good health and CMV-seronegative. This chain links TRBV7-9 with TRBJ2-6; D possibly matches TRBD1 or TRBD2 (5 bases each). CDR3 sequence reads: CASSPGAGVGANVLTF. The CDR3, as DNA: TGTGCCAGCAGCCCCGGGGCCGGGGTAGGGGCCAACGTCCTGACTTTC.